The clone carrying this TCR beta chain was recorded only once. Its matching antigen is unknown. The repertoire was sequenced with immunoSEQ multiplex PCR; TCRdb's copy has only in-frame clones and lacks some. Here the sample spans over 130,000 clones, 92% being singletons. Trimming pared 5 bases from V and 1 base from J, leaving 11 bases between. This CDR3 region has 14 residues. Germline CDR1 is SEHNR and CDR2 is FQNEAQ (reference sequence). The data stem from a study of T cell responses to AZD1222 COVID-19 vaccine. Study results and caveats: Reportedly, close to half of spike-specific TCRs are directed against unmutated variant regions. Repertoires were obtained only post-peak T cell response.

The sample was peripheral blood, taken on day 0 of AZD1222 vaccination. The sequence came from an adult in good health. This chain uses TRBV7-9 with TRBJ1-1; D is undetermined. The CDR3 is CASSAQVANTEAFF. As DNA, the CDR3 is TGTGCCAGCAGCGCCCAGGTGGCGAACACTGAAGCTTTCTTT.